This record looks at one T cell receptor beta chain sequence and its context. The antigen is not known. There are 15 residues in the CDR3. Germline V lookup: CDR1 SGHNT, CDR2 YYREEE (reference sequence). V lost 0 bases to trimming and J lost 0 bases, with 7 bases between them. The source of the sample is a study of siplizumab effects on memory and regulatory T cells. Whole-study results and caveats: Major contributors to the alloresponse seemed to be naive T cells, which also appeared more diverse than memory cells.

The table came from immunoSEQ multiplex PCR; TCRdb's copy has only in-frame clones and leaves some out. This repertoire shows approximately 100,000 clones, just under 95% found once; its top ten account for about 0.16%. Sequenced material: non-Treg CD4+ T cells sorted from blood. V gene TRBV5-4 combines with J gene TRBJ2-1, with D tentatively TRBD1 or TRBD2 (5 bases each). The source is a human donor in good health. CDR3 coding DNA: TGTGCCAGCAGCTTGGGGGGGAGCTCCTACAATGAGCAGTTCTTC. It translates to CASSLGGSSYNEQFF.